This T cell receptor beta chain was found in a study of control samples from healthy donors and cancer patients (dated by TCRdb to 2020 to 2022). Library creation used the immunoSEQ multiplex PCR assay. TCRdb stores this immuneACCESS table with in-frame sequences only. Part of the clones is absent; in the studies checked, under half of the shortfall reflects unresolved V genes, and no reason is known for the rest. The sample contains 90,000 to 150,000 clones, approximately 89% of them found a single time. Approximately 3.5% of the sample comes from the top ten. On this clone: Its antigen is not yet known. There are no base qualities to consult, and no much larger clone falls within one base.

The V end loses 5 bases and the J end loses 1 base, and a stretch of 11 bases separates them. The germline V gene encodes CDR1 SEHNR and CDR2 FQNEAQ (reference sequence). The CDR3 holds 15 amino acids from the cysteine to the phenylalanine. The only DNA kept is the CDR3, 45 bases in frame from the first base. The chain is made from TRBV7-9 and TRBJ2-2; a tentative D match to TRBD1 spans 6 bases. This receptor was identified in a man aged 35 to 55 in good health. The sequenced material came from blood. The DNA sequence follows: TGTGCCAGCAGCCAGTGGGACATGAACACCGGGGAGCTGTTTTTT. It encodes CASSQWDMNTGELFF.